Following are 15 T cell receptor beta chains from one sample sequenced in a study of vaccination effects on CD4 cells after COVID-19. Using viral peptide pools, the ViraFEST assay grew out antigen-specific CD4+ T cells prior to sequencing. After around 10 days in culture, the CD4+ T cells were isolated. The antigens these receptors bind are not known. The assay was immunoSEQ multiplex PCR, and TCRdb's table has in-frame clones only and misses some. The sample has over 8,000 clones, 65% to 80% seen once; the top ten hold over 9.5%. The material was CD4+ T cells from PBMCs cultured with HCoV-229E spike peptides, obtained before COVID-19 vaccination. The receptors shown here come from a human donor who received a COVID-19 vaccine.

The chain links TRBV5-1 to TRBJ1-1, with D possibly TRBD1 on 5 matching bases. Germline V gene data show CDR1 as SGHRS and CDR2 as YFSETQ. Trimming stripped 0 bases from V and 2 bases from J, with 14 bases between. There are 16 residues in the CDR3. CDR3 DNA sequence: TGCGCCAGCAGCTTGGAAGGTGGGGGGTACAACACTGAAGCTTTCTTT. Its protein product is CASSLEGGGYNTEAFF.

V and J are TRBV2 and TRBJ1-3; TRBD1 is a possible D gene (5 bases). V was cut by 4 bases and J by 0 bases, with 13 bases left in between. The length of the CDR3 is 16 residues. The germline CDR1 and CDR2 sequences are SNHLY and FYNNEI. CDR3 DNA sequence: TGTGCCAGCAGTGTAGAGGGACCGTTCTCTGGAAACACCATATATTTT. Translated, it gives CASSVEGPFSGNTIYF.

The rearrangement uses TRBV27 and TRBJ1-2; the D gene is possibly TRBD1 (5 bases). CDR3 length equals 16 residues. CDR1 and CDR2 from the germline V gene are MNHEY and SMNVEV (reference sequence). The germline V and J ends were trimmed by 2 bases and 7 bases, with 20 bases remaining between them. For the CDR3, the DNA is TGTGCCAGCAGTTTAGGGCCTTTCGTGGGAGGGACTGGCTACACCTTC. Protein: CASSLGPFVGGTGYTF.

V is TRBV10-3 and J is TRBJ1-5; possible D gene TRBD1, 6 bases. CDR1 and CDR2 from the germline V gene are ENHRY and SYGVKD. The CDR3 covers 13 residues. V was trimmed by 6 bases and J by 7 bases, leaving 13 bases between them. The CDR3 DNA sequence: TGTGCCATCAGGGACAGTACGGGGCAGCCCCAGCATTTT. It specifies CAIRDSTGQPQHF.

This chain joins TRBV5-1 and TRBJ1-4, with 10 bases matching TRBD1. V dropped 4 bases and J dropped 7; count of bases not matched to a gene: 7. The CDR3 is 15 residues long. In germline, CDR1 is SGHRS, CDR2 YFSETQ. The CDR3 here is CASSQGQGGGEKLFF. The CDR3 region has the DNA TGCGCCAGCAGCCAAGGACAGGGGGGAGGTGAAAAACTGTTTTTT. Complete variable domain (other parts from reference TRBV5-1 and TRBJ1-4): KAGVTQTPRYLIKTRGQQVTLSCSPISGHRSVSWYQQTPGQGLQFLFEYFSETQRNKGNFPGRFSGRQFSNSRSEMNVSTLELGDSALYLCASSQGQGGGEKLFFGSGTQLSVL.

This clone was seen a few times. The chain joins TRBV3-1 (or the pseudogene TRBV3-2) to TRBJ2-1; 13 bases are shared with TRBD2. Germline values: CDR1 LGHDT, CDR2 YNNKEL (reference sequence). With V trimmed by 2 bases and J by 5 bases, 3 bases remained unmatched. CDR3 length: 16 residues. CDR3 DNA: TGTGCCAGCAGCCAATGGACTAGCGGGAGTCACAATGAGCAGTTCTTC. Protein: CASSQWTSGSHNEQFF.

The genes are TRBV5-6 and TRBJ2-1; 8 bases are a match to TRBD1. Germline V lookup: CDR1 SGHDT, CDR2 YYEEEE. Germline trimming cut 5 bases from V and 12 bases from J; bases unmatched to any gene: 10. This CDR3 has 13 amino acids. CDR3 in amino acids: CASSGQGAQGQFF. The DNA of the CDR3 is TGTGCCAGCAGTGGGCAGGGGGCGCAGGGGCAGTTCTTC. Variable domain in full (rest from reference TRBV5-6 and TRBJ2-1): DAGVTQSPTHLIKTRGQQVTLRCSPKSGHDTVSWYQQALGQGPQFIFQYYEEEERQRGNFPDRFSGHQFPNYSSELNVNALLLGDSALYLCASSGQGAQGQFFGPGTRLTVL.

This rearrangement joins TRBV12-3 or TRBV12-4 to TRBJ2-7; no reliable D call. The CDR3 contains 12 residues. V was clipped by 3 bases and J by 7 bases, with 10 bases between them. The CDR3 nucleotides read TGTGCCAGCAGTTTTCGAAGTGGGGAGCAGTACTTC. It encodes CASSFRSGEQYF.

This clone was picked up one time. J is TRBJ2-3 and V is TRBV18; D unclear. V was trimmed by 2 bases and J by 7 bases, leaving 7 bases between them. Per germline, CDR1 KGHSH and CDR2 LQKENI. The CDR3 totals 12 residues. CDR3 in DNA: TGTGCCAGCTCACCAGGCGAGAATACGCAGTATTTT. This sequence encodes CASSPGENTQYF.

This clone was picked up a small number of times. This chain connects TRBV3-1 (or the pseudogene TRBV3-2) to TRBJ1-6; 8 bases line up with TRBD1. Germline trimming cut 4 bases from V and 9 bases from J; bases unmatched to any gene: 14. CDR3 length: 17 residues. Germline loops: CDR1 LGHDT, CDR2 YNNKEL (reference sequence). CDR3 sequence: CASSPTRTGTGSSPLHF. CDR3 nucleotides: TGTGCCAGCAGCCCCACACGAACCGGGACAGGTAGTTCACCCCTCCACTTT.

The chain couples TRBV19 to TRBJ2-5; maybe TRBD1 (5 bases). There are 14 residues in the CDR3. Germline CDR1 reads LNHDA; CDR2 reads SQIVND (reference sequence). V dropped 1 base and J dropped 5 bases, with 11 bases sitting between them. The CDR3 region is CASSIVGALETQYF. CDR3 nucleotides: TGTGCCAGTAGTATAGTTGGGGCCCTCGAGACCCAGTACTTC.

The V call is TRBV3-1 (or the pseudogene TRBV3-2), the J call TRBJ1-5, with D perhaps matching TRBD1 (5 bases). CDR3 length: 14 amino acids. Germline V lookup: CDR1 LGHDT, CDR2 YNNKEL (reference sequence). V lost 0 bases and J 7 bases, leaving 10 bases between the germline ends. CDR3 protein: CASSQDGGNQPQHF. The CDR3 DNA sequence: TGTGCCAGCAGCCAAGACGGGGGAAACCAGCCCCAGCATTTT.

The gene calls are TRBV21-1 and TRBJ1-1; the table's D call TRBD1 went unverified against the DNA. TRBV21-1 is termed a pseudogene. The CDR3 has 17 residues. The CDR3: CASSLQGARGMNTEAFF. As DNA, the CDR3 is TGTGCCAGCAGCTTACAGGGGGCGCGTGGTATGAACACTGAAGCTTTCTTT.

V usage is TRBV6-1 and J usage is TRBJ1-4; D uncertain. Per the germline V gene, CDR1 is MNHNS and CDR2 is SASEGT. V was clipped by 2 bases and J by 7 bases, with 14 bases between them. The CDR3 contains 15 residues. As DNA, the CDR3 is TGTGCCAGCAGTGAATATGGAGCATGGGGTGAAAAACTGTTTTTT. Encoded protein: CASSEYGAWGEKLFF.

The chain uses TRBV5-1 and TRBJ2-7; 10 bases line up with TRBD1. The ends lost 4 bases at V and 6 bases at J; junction bases unmatched: 4. Germline assignment: CDR1 SGHRS and CDR2 YFSETQ. This CDR3 is 13 amino acids long. The CDR3 sequence is CASSGDRGREQYF. CDR3 sequence (DNA): TGCGCCAGCAGCGGGGACAGGGGACGCGAGCAGTACTTC.